The sequence of this TCR beta chain was determined in a study of regulatory T cells in long-lasting Graves disease. Study-wide results and caveats: Patients with persistent Graves' had lower TCR diversity than newly diagnosed patients. It was in persistent disease that TRBV28, TRBJ1-2 and TRBJ2-5 were favored.

The CDR3 has 12 amino acids. Trimming took 6 bases from V and 3 from J, leaving 9 bases between them. Time point: persistent/refractory GD, antithyroid drugs over 5 years with positive TRAb. Construction of the TCR library relied on RNA isolated from PBMCs. Investigators prepared the TCR beta libraries by applying iRepertoire HTBI primers and Arm-PCR of CDR3 regions. Per the study methods: Sequenced samples collectively carried 62 TRBV and 11 to 15 TRBJ segments. A single record per CDR3 protein comes from TCRdb applying MiXCR to the multiplex PCR reads. None of the V and J calls come from the authors' own analysis; TCRdb made them. The sample lists roughly 450,000 distinct CDR3 sequences; less than 25% were seen once. This clonotype was picked up a small number of times. Its target is unknown.

The sequence derives from a female donor with Graves disease. This material consisted of peripheral blood mononuclear cells (PBMCs), taken when the disease was refractory, from a patient treated with antithyroid drugs. The chain carries TRBV12-3 or TRBV12-4 and TRBJ2-7; D perhaps matches TRBD1 (5 bases). CDR3 DNA sequence: TGTGCCAGCAGGGGGCCGGTCTACGAGCAGTACTTC. Translation: CASRGPVYEQYF.